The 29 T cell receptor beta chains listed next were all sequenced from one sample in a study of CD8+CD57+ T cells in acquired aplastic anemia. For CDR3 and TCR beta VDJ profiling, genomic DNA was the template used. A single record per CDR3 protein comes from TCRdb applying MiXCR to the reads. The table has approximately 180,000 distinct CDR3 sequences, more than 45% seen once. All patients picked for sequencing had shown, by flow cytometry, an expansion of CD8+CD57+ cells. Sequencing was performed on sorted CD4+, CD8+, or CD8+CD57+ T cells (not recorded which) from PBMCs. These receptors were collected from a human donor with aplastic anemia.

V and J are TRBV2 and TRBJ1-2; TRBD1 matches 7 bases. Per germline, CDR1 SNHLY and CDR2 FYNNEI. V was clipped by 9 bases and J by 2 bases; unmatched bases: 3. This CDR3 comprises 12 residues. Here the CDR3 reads CARATGNYGYTF. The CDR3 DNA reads TGTGCCAGAGCGACAGGGAACTATGGCTACACCTTC.

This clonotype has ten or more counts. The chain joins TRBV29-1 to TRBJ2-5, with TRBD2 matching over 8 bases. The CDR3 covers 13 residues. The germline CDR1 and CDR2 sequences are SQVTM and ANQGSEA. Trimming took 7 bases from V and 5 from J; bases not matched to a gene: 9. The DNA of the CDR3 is TGCAGCGCGGGGGGGGGGAGGTTGGAGACCCAGTACTTC. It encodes CSAGGGRLETQYF.

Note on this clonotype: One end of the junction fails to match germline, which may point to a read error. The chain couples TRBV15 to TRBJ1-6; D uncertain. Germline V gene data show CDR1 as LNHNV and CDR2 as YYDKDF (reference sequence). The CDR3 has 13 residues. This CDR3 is CATTPNANSPPHF. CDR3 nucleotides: TGTGCCACCACCCCTAACGCTAATTCACCCCCCCACTTT.

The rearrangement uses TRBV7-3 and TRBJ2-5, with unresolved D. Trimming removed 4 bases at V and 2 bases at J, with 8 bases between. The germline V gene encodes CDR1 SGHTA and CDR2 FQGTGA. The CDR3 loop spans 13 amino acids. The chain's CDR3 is CASSYRQQETQYF. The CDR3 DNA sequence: TGTGCCAGCAGCTACCGGCAGCAAGAGACCCAGTACTTC.

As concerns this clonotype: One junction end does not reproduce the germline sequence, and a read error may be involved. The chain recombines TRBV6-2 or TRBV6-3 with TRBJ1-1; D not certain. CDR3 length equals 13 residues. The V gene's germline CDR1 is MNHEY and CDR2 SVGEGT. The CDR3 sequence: CAGSDRRNTEAFF. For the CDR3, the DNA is TGTGCCGGCAGTGACCGGAGGAACACTGAAGCTTTCTTT.

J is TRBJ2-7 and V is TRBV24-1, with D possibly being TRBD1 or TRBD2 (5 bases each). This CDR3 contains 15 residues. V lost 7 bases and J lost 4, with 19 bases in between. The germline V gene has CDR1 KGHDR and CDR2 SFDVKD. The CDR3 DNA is TGTGCCACCAGCACCTTAGGGACGGAGATTTACGAGCAGTACTTC. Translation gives CATSTLGTEIYEQYF.

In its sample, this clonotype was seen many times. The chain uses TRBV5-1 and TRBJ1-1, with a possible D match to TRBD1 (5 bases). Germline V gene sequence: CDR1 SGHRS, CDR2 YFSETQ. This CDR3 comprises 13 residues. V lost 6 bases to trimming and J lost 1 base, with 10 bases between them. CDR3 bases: TGCGCCAGCACCTACGGACAGAACACTGAAGCTTTCTTT. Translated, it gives CASTYGQNTEAFF. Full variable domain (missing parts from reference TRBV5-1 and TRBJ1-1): KAGVTQTPRYLIKTRGQQVTLSCSPISGHRSVSWYQQTPGQGLQFLFEYFSETQRNKGNFPGRFSGRQFSNSRSEMNVSTLELGDSALYLCASTYGQNTEAFFGQGTRLTVV.

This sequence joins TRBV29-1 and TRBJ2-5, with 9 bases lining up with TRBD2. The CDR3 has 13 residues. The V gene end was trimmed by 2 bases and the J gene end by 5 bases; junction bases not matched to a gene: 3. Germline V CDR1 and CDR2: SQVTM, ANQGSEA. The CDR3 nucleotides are TGCAGCGTTGAAAAAAGCGGGGGGGAGACCCAGTACTTC. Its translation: CSVEKSGGETQYF.

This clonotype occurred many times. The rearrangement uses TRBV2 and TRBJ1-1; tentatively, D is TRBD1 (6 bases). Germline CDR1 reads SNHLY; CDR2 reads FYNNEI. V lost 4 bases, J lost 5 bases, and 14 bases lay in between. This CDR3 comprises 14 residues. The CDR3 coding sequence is TGTGCCAGCAGTGGCATTAGGGGGAGGACTGAAGCTTTCTTT. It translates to CASSGIRGRTEAFF.

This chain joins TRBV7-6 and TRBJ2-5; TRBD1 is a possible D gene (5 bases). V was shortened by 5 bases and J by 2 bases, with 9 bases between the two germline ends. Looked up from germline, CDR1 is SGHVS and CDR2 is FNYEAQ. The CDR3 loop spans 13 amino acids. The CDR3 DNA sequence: TGTGCCAGCAGCACCAGACAGCAAGAGACCCAGTACTTC. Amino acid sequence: CASSTRQQETQYF.

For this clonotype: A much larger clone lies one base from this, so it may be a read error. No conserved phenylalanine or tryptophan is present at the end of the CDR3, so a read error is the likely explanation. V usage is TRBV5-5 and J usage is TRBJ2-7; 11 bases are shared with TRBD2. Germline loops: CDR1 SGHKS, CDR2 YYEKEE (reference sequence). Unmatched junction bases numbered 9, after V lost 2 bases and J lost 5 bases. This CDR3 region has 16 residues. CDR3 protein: CASSFPSGGTGDEQYL. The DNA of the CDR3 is TGTGCCAGCAGCTTCCCTAGCGGGGGGACTGGGGACGAGCAGTACCTC.

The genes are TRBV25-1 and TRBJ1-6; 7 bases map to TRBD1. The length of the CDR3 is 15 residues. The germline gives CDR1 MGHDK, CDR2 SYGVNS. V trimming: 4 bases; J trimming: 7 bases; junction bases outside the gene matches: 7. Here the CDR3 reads CASSAAGTVNSPLHF. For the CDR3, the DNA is TGTGCCAGCAGTGCCGCCGGGACAGTGAATTCACCCCTCCACTTT.

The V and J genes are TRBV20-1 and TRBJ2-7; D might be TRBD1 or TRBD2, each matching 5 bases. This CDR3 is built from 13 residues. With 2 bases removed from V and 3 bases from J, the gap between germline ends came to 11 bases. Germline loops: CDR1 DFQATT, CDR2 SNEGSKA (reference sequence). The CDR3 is CSARPGLSYEQYF. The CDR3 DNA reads TGCAGTGCTAGACCGGGGCTGAGCTACGAGCAGTACTTC.

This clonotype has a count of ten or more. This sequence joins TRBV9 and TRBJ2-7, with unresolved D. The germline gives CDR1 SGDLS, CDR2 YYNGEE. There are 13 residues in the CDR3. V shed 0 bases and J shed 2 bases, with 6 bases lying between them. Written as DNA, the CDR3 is TGTGCCAGCAGCGTAGACAGTGCCTACGAGCAGTACTTC. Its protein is CASSVDSAYEQYF.

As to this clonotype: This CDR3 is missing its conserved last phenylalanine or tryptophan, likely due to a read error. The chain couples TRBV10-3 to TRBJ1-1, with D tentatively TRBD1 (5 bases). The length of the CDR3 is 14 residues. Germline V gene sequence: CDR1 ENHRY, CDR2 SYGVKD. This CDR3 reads CAFRPSGPEGEAFS. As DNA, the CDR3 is TGTGCCTTCAGGCCCTCAGGGCCGGAGGGTGAAGCTTTCTCT.

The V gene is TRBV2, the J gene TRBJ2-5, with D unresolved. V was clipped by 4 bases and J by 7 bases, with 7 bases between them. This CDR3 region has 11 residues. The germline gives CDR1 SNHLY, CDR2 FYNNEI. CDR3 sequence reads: CASSGSATQYF. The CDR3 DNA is TGTGCCAGCAGTGGAAGTGCGACCCAGTACTTC.

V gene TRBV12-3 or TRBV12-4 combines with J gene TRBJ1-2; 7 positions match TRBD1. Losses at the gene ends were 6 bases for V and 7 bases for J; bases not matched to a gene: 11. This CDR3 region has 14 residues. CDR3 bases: TGTGCCAGCAGCTCAGACAGGGAGGTAATTGGCTACACCTTC. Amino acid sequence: CASSSDREVIGYTF.

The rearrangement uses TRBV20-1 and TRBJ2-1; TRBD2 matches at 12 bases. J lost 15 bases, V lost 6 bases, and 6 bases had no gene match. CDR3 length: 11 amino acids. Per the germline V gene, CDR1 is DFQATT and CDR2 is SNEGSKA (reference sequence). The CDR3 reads CSATGLAGLFF. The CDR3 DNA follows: TGCAGTGCAACGGGACTAGCGGGCCTGTTCTTC.

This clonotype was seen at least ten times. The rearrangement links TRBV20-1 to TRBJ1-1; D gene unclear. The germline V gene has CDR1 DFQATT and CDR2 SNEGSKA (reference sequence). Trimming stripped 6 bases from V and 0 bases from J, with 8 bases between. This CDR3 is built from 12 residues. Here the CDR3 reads CSAKRMNTEAFF. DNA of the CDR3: TGCAGTGCGAAACGGATGAACACTGAAGCTTTCTTT.

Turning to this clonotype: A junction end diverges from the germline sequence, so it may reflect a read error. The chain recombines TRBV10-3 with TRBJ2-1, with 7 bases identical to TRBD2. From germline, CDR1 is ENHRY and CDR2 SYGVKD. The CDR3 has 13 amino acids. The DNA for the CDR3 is TGTGCCATCAGTCCCGTGGGGGGGAATGAGCAACTCTTC. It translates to CAISPVGGNEQLF.

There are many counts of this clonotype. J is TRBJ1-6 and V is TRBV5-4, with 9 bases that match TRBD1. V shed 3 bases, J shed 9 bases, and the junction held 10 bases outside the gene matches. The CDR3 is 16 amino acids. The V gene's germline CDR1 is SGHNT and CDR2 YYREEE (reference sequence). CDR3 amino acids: CASSSGGTGLVSPLHF. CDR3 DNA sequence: TGTGCCAGCAGCTCCGGCGGGACAGGGCTGGTTTCACCCCTCCACTTT.

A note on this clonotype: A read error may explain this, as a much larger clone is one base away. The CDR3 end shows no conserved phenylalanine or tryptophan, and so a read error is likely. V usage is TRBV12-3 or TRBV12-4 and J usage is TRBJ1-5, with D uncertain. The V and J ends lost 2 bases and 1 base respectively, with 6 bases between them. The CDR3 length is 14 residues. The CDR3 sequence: CASSLRHSNQPQHL. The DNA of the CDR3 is TGTGCCAGCAGTTTACGGCACAGCAATCAGCCCCAGCATCTT.

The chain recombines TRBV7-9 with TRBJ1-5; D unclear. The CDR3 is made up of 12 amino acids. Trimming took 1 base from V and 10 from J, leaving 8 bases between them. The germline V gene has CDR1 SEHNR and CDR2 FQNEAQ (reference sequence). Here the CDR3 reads CASSLGGGPQHF. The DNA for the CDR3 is TGTGCCAGCAGCTTAGGGGGAGGACCCCAGCATTTT.

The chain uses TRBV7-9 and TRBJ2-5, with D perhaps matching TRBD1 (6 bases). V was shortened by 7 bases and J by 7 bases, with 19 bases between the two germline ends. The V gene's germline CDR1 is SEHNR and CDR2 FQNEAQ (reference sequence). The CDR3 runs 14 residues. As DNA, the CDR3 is TGTGCCAGCATCGAAGGACAGCAGAGAGGGACCCAGTACTTC. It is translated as CASIEGQQRGTQYF.

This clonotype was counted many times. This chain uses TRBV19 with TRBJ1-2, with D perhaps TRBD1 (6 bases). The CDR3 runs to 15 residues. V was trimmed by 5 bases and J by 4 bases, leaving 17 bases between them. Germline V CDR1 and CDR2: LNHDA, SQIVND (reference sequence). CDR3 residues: CASSEQGVVGYGYTF. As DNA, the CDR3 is TGTGCCAGTAGTGAACAGGGAGTAGTAGGCTATGGCTACACCTTC.

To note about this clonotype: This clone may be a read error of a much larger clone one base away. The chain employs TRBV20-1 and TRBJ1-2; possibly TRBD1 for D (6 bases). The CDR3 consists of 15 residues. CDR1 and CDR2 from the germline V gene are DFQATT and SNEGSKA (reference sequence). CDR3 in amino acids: CSARDDGTWDYGYAF. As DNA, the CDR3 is TGCAGTGCTAGAGATGACGGGACATGGGACTATGGCTACGCCTTC.

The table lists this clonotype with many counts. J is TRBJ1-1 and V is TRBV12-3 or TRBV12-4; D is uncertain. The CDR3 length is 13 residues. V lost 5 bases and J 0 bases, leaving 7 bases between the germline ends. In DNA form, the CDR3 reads TGTGCCAGCAGTGGACGGTTGAACACTGAAGCTTTCTTT. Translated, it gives CASSGRLNTEAFF.

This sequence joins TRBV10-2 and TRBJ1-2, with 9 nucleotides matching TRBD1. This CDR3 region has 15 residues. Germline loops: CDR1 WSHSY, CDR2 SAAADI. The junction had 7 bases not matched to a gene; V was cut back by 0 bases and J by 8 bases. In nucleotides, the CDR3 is TGCGCCAGCAGTGAGTCGGGACAGGGACGCCTGGGCTACACCTTC. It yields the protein CASSESGQGRLGYTF.

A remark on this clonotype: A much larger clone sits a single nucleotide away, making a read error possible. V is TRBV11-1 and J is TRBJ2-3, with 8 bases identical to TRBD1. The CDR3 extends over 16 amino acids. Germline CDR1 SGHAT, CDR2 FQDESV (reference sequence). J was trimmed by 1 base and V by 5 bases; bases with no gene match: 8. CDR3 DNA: TGTGCCAGCAGCAGAACCCAGGGGGCTGGCACAGATACGCAGTATTTT. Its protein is CASSRTQGAGTDTQYF. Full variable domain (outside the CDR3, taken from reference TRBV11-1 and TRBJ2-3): EAEVAQSPRYKITEKSQAVAFWCDPISGHATLYWYRQILGQGPELLVQFQDESVVDDSQLPKDRFSAERLKGVDSTLKIQPAELGDSAMYLCASSRTQGAGTDTQYFGPGTRLTVL.